These 5 T cell receptor beta chains came from one sample sequenced in a study of CD8 T cells in ankylosing spondylitis. Which antigens these TCRs recognize remains unknown. Overall study results and limits: Within ankylosing spondylitis blood, a TCR beta motif made up of eight highly homologous variants appeared to be characteristic.

Using its own MiXCR run on the 5' RACE reads, TCRdb lists one record per CDR3 protein. The sample lists a few hundred thousand distinct CDR3 sequences, approximately 20% seen once, with 15% to 20% in the top ten. The specimen was blood, either unsorted or a sorted T cell fraction (not recorded which). The source is a male donor with ankylosing spondylitis.

The J gene is TRBJ2-5, the V gene TRBV10-3; D gene uncertain. The CDR3 is 15 amino acids. V was shortened by 1 base and J by 0 bases, with 9 bases between the two germline ends. The germline V gene encodes CDR1 ENHRY and CDR2 SYGVKD. DNA for the CDR3: TGTGCCATCAGTGAGTTTGCAGCTAACCAAGAGACCCAGTACTTC. It encodes CAISEFAANQETQYF.

This clonotype was seen a handful of times. The chain combines TRBV12-3 or TRBV12-4 with TRBJ1-2, with unresolved D. Deletions cut 5 bases from V and 5 bases from J, with 18 bases between. The CDR3 consists of 15 residues. The CDR3 DNA reads TGTGCCAGCAGTCTTGGATCTGGTGGGGAATATGGCTACACCTTC. This codes for CASSLGSGGEYGYTF.

The chain is built from TRBV13 and TRBJ2-5; D uncertain. Germline lookup yields CDR1 PRHDT and CDR2 FYEKMQ (reference sequence). The CDR3 length is 16 residues. V was cut by 5 bases and J by 0 bases, with 16 bases left in between. The CDR3: CASSLNRVAYQETQYF. The CDR3 DNA follows: TGTGCCAGCAGCCTAAATAGGGTCGCGTACCAAGAGACCCAGTACTTC.

This clonotype showed up just a few times. The chain recombines TRBV10-3 with TRBJ2-7; 11 bases fit TRBD2. CDR1 is ENHRY and CDR2 is SYGVKD in the germline V gene. The CDR3 covers 13 residues. Trimming removed 6 bases from V and 3 bases from J; junction bases left unmatched: 1. The CDR3 sequence is CAIRGLADYEQYF. CDR3 coding DNA: TGTGCCATCAGGGGACTAGCGGACTACGAGCAGTACTTC.

This clonotype has just a few counts. V usage is TRBV6-5 and J usage is TRBJ2-1, with TRBD2 matching over 10 bases. The CDR3 loop spans 13 amino acids. V trimming: 1 base; J trimming: 10 bases; junction bases outside the gene matches: 1. Germline CDR1 is MNHEY and CDR2 is SVGAGI. The CDR3: CASSYLAGGEQFF. The CDR3 coding sequence is TGTGCCAGCAGTTACTTAGCGGGAGGAGAGCAGTTCTTC.